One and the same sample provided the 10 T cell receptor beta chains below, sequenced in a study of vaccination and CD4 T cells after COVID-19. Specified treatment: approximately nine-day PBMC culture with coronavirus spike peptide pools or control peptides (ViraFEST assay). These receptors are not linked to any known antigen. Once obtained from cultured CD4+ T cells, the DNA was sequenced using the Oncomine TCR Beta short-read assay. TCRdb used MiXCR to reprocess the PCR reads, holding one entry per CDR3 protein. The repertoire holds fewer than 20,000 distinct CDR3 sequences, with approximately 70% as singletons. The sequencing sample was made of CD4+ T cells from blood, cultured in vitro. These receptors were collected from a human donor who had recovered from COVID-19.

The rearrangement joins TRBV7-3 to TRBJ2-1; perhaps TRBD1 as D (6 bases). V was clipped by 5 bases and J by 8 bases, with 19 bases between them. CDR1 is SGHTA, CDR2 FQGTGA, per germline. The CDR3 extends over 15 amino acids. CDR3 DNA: TGTGCCAGCAGCCCGTACTACGGACAGTCCGATGAGCAGTTCTTC. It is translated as CASSPYYGQSDEQFF.

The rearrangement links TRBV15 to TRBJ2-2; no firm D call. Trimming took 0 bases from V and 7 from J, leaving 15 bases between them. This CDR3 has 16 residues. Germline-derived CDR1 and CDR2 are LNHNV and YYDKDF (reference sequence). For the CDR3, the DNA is TGTGCCACCAGCAGAGATTTAGGCGGAGTACTCGGGGAGCTGTTTTTT. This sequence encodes CATSRDLGGVLGELFF.

The DNA for the CDR3 is TGTGCCACCAGTGACCCCCAGCGTAAGCAGTTCTTC. The encoded protein is CATSDPQRKQFF. The chain is built from TRBV24-1 and TRBJ2-1; unclear D gene. Looked up from germline, CDR1 is KGHDR and CDR2 is SFDVKD. The CDR3 is 12 amino acids. V was pared by 4 bases and J by 11 bases, with 11 bases between.

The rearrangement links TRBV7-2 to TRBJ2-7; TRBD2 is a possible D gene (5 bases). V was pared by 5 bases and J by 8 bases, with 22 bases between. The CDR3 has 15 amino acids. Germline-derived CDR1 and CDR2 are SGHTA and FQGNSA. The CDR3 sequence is CASSPAQRSSEKQYF. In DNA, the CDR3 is TGTGCCAGCAGCCCAGCTCAGCGGTCGAGCGAGAAGCAGTACTTC.

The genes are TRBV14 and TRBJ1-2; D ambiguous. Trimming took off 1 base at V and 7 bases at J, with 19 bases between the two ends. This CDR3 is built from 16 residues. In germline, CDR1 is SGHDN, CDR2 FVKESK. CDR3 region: CASSQGGVRDPSGYTF. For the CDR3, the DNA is TGTGCCAGCAGCCAAGGAGGAGTAAGAGACCCCAGTGGCTACACCTTC.

The CDR3 DNA sequence: TGTGCCAGCAGCTTCGGGAGGAGGGACACCGGGGAGCTGTTTTTT. It yields the protein CASSFGRRDTGELFF. J is TRBJ2-2 and V is TRBV5-4, with 7 positions matching TRBD2. Germline lookup yields CDR1 SGHNT and CDR2 YYREEE (reference sequence). The CDR3 length is 15 residues. With 2 bases clipped from V and 3 bases from J, the junction kept 4 bases outside the gene matches.

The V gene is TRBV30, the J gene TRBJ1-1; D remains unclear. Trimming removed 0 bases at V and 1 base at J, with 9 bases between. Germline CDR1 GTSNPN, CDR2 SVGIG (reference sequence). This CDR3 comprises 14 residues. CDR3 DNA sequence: TGTGCCTGGAGTGTACGCCCGGGGAACACTGAAGCTTTCTTT. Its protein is CAWSVRPGNTEAFF.

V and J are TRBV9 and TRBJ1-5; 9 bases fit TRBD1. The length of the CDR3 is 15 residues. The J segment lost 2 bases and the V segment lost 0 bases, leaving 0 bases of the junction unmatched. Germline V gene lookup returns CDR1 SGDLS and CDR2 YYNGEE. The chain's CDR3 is CASSVGDRGNQPQHF. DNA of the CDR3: TGTGCCAGCAGCGTAGGGGACAGGGGCAATCAGCCCCAGCATTTT.

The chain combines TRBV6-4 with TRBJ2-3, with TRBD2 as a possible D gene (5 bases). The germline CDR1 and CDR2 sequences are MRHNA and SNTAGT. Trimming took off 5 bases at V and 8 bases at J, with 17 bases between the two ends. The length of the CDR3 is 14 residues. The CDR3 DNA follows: TGTGCCAGCAGTAGATCCGGGTCCAGCGGTACGCAGTATTTT. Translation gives CASSRSGSSGTQYF.

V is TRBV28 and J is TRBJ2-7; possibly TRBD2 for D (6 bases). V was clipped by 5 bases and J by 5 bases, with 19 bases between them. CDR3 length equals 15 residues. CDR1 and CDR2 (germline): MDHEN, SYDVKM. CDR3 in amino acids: CASSPRGSGIHEQYF. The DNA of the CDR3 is TGTGCCAGCAGTCCCCGGGGTAGCGGTATCCACGAGCAGTACTTC.